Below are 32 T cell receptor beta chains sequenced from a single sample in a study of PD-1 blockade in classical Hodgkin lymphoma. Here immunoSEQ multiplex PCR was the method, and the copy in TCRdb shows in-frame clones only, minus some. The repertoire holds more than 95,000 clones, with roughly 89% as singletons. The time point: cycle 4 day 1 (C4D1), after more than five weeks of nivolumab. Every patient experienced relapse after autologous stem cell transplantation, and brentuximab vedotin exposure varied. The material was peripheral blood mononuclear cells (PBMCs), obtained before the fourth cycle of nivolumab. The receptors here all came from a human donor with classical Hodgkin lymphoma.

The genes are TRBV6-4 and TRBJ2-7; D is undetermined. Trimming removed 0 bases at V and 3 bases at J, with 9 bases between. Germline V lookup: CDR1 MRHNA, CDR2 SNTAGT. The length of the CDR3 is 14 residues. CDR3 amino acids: CASSDSSRFYEQYF. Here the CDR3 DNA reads TGTGCCAGCAGTGACTCGAGCAGATTCTACGAGCAGTACTTC.

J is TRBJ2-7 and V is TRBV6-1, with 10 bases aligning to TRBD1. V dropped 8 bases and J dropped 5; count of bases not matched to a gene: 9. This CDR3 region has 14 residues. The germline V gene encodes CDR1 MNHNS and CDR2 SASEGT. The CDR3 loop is CASFPTGGYDEQYF. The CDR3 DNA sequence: TGTGCCAGCTTCCCGACAGGGGGCTATGACGAGCAGTACTTC.

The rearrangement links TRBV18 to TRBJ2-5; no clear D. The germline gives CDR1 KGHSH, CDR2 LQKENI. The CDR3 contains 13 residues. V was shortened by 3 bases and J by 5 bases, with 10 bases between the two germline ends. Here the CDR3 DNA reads TGTGCCAGCTCACCTATTCATGGGGAGACCCAGTACTTC. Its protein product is CASSPIHGETQYF.

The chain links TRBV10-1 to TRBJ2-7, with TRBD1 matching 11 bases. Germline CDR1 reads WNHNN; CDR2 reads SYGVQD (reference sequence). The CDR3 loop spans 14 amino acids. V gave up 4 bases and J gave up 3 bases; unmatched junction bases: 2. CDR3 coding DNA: TGCGCCAGCAGTGCCGGGACAGGGGGCTACGAGCAGTACTTC. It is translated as CASSAGTGGYEQYF.

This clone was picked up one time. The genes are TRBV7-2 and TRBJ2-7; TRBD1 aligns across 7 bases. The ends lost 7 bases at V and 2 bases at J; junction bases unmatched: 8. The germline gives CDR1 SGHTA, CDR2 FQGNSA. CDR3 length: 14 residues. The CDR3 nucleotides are TGTGCCAGCAACAATTGGGGACAGACCTACGAGCAGTACTTC. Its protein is CASNNWGQTYEQYF.

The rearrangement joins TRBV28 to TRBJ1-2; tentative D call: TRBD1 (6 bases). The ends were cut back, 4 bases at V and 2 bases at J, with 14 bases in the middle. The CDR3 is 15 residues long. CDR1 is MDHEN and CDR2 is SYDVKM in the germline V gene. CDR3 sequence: CASSSGQNRNYGYTF. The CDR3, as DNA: TGTGCCAGCAGTTCAGGACAGAATCGAAACTATGGCTACACCTTC.

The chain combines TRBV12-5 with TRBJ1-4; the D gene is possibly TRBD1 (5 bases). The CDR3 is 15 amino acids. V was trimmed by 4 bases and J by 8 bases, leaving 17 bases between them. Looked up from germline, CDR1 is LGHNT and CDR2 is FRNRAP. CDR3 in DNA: TGTGCTAGTGGTTGGGATCGGGGCGCGAGCGAAAAACTGTTTTTT. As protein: CASGWDRGASEKLFF.

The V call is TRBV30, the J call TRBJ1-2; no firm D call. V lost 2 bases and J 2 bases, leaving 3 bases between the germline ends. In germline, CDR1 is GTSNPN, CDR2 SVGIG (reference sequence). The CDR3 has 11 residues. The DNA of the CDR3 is TGTGCCTGGAGTATAAACTATGGCTACACCTTC. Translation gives CAWSINYGYTF.

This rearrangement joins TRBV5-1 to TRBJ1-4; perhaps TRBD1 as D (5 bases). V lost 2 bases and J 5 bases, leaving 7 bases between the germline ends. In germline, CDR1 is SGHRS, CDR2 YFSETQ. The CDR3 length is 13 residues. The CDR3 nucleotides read TGCGCCAGCAGCTTAAACAGGAATGAAAAACTGTTTTTT. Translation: CASSLNRNEKLFF.

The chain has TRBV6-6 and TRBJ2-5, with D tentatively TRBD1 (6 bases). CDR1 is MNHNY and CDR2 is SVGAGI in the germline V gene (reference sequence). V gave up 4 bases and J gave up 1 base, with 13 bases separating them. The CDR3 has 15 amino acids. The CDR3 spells CASSSPDSFQETQYF. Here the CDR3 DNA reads TGTGCCAGCAGTTCCCCGGACAGCTTCCAAGAGACCCAGTACTTC.

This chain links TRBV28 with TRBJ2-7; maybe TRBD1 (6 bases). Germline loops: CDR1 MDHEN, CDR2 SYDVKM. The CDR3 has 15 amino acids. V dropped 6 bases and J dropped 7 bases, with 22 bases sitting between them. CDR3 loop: CASSPGTSGFVEQYF. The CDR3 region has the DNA TGTGCCAGCAGCCCCGGGACATCAGGATTTGTGGAGCAGTACTTC. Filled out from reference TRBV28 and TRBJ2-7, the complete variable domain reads DVKVTQSSRYLVKRTGEKVFLECVQDMDHENMFWYRQDPGLGLRLIYFSYDVKMKEKGDIPEGYSVSREKKERFSLILESASTNQTSMYLCASSPGTSGFVEQYFGPGTRLTVT.

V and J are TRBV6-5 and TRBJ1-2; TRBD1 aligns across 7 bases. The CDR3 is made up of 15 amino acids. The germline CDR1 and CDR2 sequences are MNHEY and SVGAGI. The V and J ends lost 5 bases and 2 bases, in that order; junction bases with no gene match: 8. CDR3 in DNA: TGTGCCAGCAGTGCTACAAGCAGGGGGAACTATGGCTACACCTTC. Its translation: CASSATSRGNYGYTF.

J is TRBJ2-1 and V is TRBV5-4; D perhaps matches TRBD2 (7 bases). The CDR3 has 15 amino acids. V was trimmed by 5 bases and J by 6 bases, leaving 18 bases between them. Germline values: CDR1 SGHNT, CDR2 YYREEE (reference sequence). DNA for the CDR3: TGTGCCAGCAGGACTGATCGGGGGGCGCTCAATGAGCAGTTCTTC. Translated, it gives CASRTDRGALNEQFF.

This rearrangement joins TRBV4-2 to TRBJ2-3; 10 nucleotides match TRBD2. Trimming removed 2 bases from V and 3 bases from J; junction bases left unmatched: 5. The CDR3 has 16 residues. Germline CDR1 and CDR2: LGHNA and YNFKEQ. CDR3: CASSQNALAGTDTQYF. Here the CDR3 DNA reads TGTGCCAGCAGCCAAAATGCACTAGCGGGAACAGATACGCAGTATTTT.

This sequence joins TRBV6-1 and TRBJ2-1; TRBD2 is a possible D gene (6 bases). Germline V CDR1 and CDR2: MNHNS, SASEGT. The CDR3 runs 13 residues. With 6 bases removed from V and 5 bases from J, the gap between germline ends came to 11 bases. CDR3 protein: CASRTGLDNEQFF. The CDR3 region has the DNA TGTGCCAGCAGGACGGGACTTGACAATGAGCAGTTCTTC.

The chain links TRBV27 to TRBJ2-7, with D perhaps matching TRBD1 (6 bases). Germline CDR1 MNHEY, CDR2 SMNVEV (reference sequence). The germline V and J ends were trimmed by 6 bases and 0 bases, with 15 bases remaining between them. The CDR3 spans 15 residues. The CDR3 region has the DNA TGTGCCAGCAGCTGGGGGCTGATAAGCTCCTACGAGCAGTACTTC. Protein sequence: CASSWGLISSYEQYF.

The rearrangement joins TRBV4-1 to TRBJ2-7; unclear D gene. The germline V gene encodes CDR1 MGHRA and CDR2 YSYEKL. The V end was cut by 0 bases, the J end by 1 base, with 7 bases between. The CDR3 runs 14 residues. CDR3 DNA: TGCGCCAGCAGCCAAGATAGGGATTCCTACGAGCAGTACTTC. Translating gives CASSQDRDSYEQYF.

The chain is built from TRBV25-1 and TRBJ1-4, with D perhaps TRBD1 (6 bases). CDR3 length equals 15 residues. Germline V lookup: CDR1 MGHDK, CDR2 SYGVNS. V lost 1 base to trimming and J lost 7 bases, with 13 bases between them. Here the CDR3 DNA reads TGTGCCAGCAGTGAATCCACAGGGAGAGGTGAAAAACTGTTTTTT. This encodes CASSESTGRGEKLFF. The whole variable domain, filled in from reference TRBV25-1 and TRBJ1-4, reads EADIYQTPRYLVIGTGKKITLECSQTMGHDKMYWYQQDPGMELHLIHYSYGVNSTEKGDLSSESTVSRIRTEHFPLTLESARPSHTSQYLCASSESTGRGEKLFFGSGTQLSVL.

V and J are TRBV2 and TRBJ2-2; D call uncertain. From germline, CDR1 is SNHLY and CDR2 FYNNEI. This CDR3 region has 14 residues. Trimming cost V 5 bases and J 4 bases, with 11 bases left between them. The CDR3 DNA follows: TGTGCCAGCAGTTCGAAGGCTAGCACCGGGGAGCTGTTTTTT. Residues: CASSSKASTGELFF.

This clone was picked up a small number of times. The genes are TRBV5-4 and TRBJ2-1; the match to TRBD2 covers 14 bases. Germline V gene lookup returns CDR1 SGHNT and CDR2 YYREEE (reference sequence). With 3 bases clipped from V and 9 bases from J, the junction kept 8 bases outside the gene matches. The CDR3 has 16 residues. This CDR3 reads CASSSGGTSGRTEQFF. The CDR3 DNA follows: TGTGCCAGCAGCTCGGGGGGGACTAGCGGGAGAACTGAGCAGTTCTTC.

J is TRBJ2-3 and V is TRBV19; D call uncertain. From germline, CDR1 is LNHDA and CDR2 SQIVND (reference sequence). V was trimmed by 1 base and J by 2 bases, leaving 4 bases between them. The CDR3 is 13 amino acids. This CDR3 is CASSIGFTDTQYF. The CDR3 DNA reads TGTGCCAGTAGTATAGGATTCACAGATACGCAGTATTTT.

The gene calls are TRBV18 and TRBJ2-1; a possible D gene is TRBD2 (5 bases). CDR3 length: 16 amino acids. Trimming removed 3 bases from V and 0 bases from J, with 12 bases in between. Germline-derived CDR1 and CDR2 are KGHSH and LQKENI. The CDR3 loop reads CASSPLGVSSYNEQFF. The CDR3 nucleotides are TGTGCCAGCTCACCGCTCGGGGTAAGCTCCTACAATGAGCAGTTCTTC.

Here the CDR3 reads CASSLGGGRDQPQHF. The CDR3 bases are TGTGCCAGCAGTTTGGGGGGGGGTCGGGATCAGCCCCAGCATTTT. The chain carries TRBV6-5 and TRBJ1-5; the D gene is possibly TRBD1 (5 bases). V lost 4 bases and J 5 bases, leaving 15 bases between the germline ends. Per germline, CDR1 MNHEY and CDR2 SVGAGI. The CDR3 contains 15 residues.

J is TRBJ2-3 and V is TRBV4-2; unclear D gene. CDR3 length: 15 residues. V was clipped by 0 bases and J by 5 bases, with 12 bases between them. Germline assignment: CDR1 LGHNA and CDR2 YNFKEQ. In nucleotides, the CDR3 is TGTGCCAGCAGCCAAGAAATAGCTGGTGTAGATACGCAGTATTTT. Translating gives CASSQEIAGVDTQYF.

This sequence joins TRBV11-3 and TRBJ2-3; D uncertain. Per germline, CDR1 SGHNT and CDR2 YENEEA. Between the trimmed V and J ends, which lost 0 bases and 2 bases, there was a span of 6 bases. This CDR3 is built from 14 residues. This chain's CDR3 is CASSLDPATDTQYF. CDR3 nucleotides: TGTGCCAGCAGCTTAGACCCGGCCACAGATACGCAGTATTTT.

The CDR3 nucleotides read TGTGCCAGCAGAGGACTAGCGGGAGTTGGAGATACGCAGTATTTT. Translation gives CASRGLAGVGDTQYF. The V and J genes are TRBV11-2 and TRBJ2-3, with TRBD2 matching over 13 bases. CDR3 length: 15 residues. Trimming took 6 bases from V and 5 from J; bases not matched to a gene: 5. The V gene's germline CDR1 is SGHAT and CDR2 FQNNGV.

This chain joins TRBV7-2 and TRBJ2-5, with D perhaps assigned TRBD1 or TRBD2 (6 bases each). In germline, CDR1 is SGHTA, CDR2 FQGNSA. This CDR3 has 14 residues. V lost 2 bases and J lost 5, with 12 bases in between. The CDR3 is CASSLLGGAETQYF. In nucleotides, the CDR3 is TGTGCCAGCAGCTTATTGGGGGGCGCTGAGACCCAGTACTTC.

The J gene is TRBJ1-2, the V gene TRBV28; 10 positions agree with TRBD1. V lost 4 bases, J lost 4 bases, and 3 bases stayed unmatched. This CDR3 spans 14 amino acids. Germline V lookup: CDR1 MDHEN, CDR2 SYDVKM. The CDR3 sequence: CASSSTGGPYGYTF. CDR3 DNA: TGTGCCAGCAGTTCGACAGGGGGCCCCTATGGCTACACCTTC.

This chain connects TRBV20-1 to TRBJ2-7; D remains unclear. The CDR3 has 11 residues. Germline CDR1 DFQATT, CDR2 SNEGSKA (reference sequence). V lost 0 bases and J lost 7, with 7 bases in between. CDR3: CSARETGEQYF. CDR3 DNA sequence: TGCAGTGCTAGAGAGACTGGGGAGCAGTACTTC.

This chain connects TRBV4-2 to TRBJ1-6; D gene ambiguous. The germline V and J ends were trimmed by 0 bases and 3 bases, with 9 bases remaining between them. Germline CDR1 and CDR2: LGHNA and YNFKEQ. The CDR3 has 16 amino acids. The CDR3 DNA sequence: TGTGCCAGCAGCCAAGATTACCGGGACTATAATTCACCCCTCCACTTT. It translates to CASSQDYRDYNSPLHF.

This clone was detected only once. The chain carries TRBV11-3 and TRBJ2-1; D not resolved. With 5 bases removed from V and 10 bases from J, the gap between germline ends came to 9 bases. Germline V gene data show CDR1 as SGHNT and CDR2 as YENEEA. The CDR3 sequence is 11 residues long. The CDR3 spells CASSRSSEQFF. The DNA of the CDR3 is TGTGCCAGCAGCCGGTCTTCCGAGCAGTTCTTC.

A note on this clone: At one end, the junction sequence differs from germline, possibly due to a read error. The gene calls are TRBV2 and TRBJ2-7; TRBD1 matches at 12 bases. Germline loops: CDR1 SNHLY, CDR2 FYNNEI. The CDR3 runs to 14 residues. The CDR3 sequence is CASREGTGGIEQYF. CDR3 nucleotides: TGTGCCAGCAGGGAAGGGACAGGGGGCATCGAGCAGTACTTC.